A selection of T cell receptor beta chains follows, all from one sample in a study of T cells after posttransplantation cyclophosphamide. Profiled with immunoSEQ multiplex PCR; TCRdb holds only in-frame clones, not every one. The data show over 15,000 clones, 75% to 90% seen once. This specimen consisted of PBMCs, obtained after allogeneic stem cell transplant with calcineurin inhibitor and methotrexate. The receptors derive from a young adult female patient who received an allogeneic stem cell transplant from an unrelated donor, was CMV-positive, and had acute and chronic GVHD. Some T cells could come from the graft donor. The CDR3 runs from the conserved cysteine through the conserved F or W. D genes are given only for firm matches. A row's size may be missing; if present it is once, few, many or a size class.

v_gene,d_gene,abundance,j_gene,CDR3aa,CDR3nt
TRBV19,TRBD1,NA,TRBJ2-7,CASSNRDRGPEQYF,TGTGCCAGTAGTAACCGGGACAGGGGCCCCGAGCAGTACTTC
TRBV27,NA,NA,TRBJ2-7,CASSWGDRWDEQYF,TGTGCCAGCAGTTGGGGTGACAGGTGGGACGAGCAGTACTTC
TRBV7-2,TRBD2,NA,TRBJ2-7,CASSSSPLAGAEQYF,TGTGCCAGCAGCTCCTCCCCACTAGCGGGAGCCGAGCAGTACTTC
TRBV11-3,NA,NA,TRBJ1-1,CASSYDSGTEAFF,TGTGCCAGCAGCTATGACAGTGGCACTGAAGCTTTCTTT
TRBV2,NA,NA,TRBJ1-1,CASSERAGTEAFF,TGTGCCAGCAGTGAGAGGGCCGGGACTGAAGCTTTCTTT
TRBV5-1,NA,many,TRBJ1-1,CASSLDSNTEAFF,TGCGCCAGCAGCTTGGACTCCAACACTGAAGCTTTCTTT
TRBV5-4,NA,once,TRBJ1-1,CASRSRGGTEAFF,TGTGCCAGCCGCAGTCGGGGGGGCACTGAAGCTTTCTTT
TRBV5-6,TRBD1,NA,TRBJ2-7,CASSGRDRYEQYF,TGTGCCAGCAGCGGACGGGACAGGTACGAGCAGTACTTC
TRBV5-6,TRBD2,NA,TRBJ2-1,CASSLDRTSGRAREQFF,TGTGCCAGCAGCTTGGATAGGACTAGCGGGAGGGCCCGTGAGCAGTTCTTC
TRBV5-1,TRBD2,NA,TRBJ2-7,CASSQGAGAYEQYF,TGCGCCAGCAGCCAAGGGGCGGGAGCCTACGAGCAGTACTTC
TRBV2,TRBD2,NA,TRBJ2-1,CASSPGGEGTYNEQFF,TGTGCCAGCAGCCCCGGAGGGGAGGGCACCTACAATGAGCAGTTCTTC
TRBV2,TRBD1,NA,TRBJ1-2,CASSEAGGGPYGYTF,TGTGCCAGCAGTGAAGCTGGAGGGGGCCCCTATGGCTACACCTTC
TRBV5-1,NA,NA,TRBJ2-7,CASSPVSSYEQYF,TGCGCCAGCAGCCCGGTGAGCTCCTACGAGCAGTACTTC
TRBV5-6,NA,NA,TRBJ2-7,CASSLVPGSYEQYF,TGTGCCAGCAGCTTGGTTCCAGGTTCCTACGAGCAGTACTTC
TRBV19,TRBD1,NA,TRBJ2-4,CASGDRNIQYF,TGTGCCAGTGGGGACAGAAACATTCAGTACTTC
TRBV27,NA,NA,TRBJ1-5,CASRGVGRGTQPQHF,TGTGCCAGCAGGGGCGTAGGACGGGGGACTCAGCCCCAGCATTTT
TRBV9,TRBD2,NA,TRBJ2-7,CASSLAGGGAYEQYF,TGTGCCAGCAGCCTAGCGGGAGGGGGAGCTTACGAGCAGTACTTC
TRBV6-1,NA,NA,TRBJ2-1,CASSELRRATYNEQFF,TGTGCCAGCAGTGAATTGAGGAGAGCCACCTACAATGAGCAGTTCTTC
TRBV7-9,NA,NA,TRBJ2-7,CASSSRVSYEQYF,TGTGCCAGCAGCTCCAGGGTTAGCTACGAGCAGTACTTC
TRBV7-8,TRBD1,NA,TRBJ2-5,CASSWTGDWETQYF,TGTGCCAGCAGCTGGACAGGGGATTGGGAGACCCAGTACTTC
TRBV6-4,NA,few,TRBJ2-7,CASSDSSTCRWDEQYF,TGTGCCAGCAGTGACTCCTCGACTTGCCGTTGGGACGAGCAGTACTTC
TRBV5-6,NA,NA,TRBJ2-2,CASSFLTQNTGELFF,TGTGCCAGCAGCTTCCTTACACAGAACACCGGGGAGCTGTTTTTT
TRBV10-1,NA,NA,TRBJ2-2,CASSERQANTGELFF,TGCGCCAGCAGTGAGCGACAGGCGAACACCGGGGAGCTGTTTTTT
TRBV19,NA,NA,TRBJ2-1,CATSGGIYNEQFF,TGTGCCACCTCGGGCGGGATTTACAATGAGCAGTTCTTC
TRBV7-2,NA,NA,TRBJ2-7,CASSQGLTYEQYF,TGTGCCAGCAGCCAAGGACTAACCTACGAGCAGTACTTC
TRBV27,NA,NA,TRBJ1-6,CASSWGGNSPLHF,TGTGCCAGCAGTTGGGGGGGGAATTCACCCCTCCACTTT
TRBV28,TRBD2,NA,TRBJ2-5,CASSLYMTSGRIETQYF,TGTGCCAGCAGTTTGTATATGACTAGCGGGAGGATCGAGACCCAGTACTTC
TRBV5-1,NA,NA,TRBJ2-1,CASSLGLVNEQFF,TGCGCCAGCAGCCTGGGACTGGTGAATGAGCAGTTCTTC
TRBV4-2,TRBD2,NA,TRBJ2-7,CASSQAGLAGTYEQYF,TGTGCCAGCAGCCAGGCAGGACTAGCGGGAACCTACGAGCAGTACTTC
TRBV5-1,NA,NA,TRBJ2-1,CASSLSGSPTYNEQFF,TGCGCCAGCAGCTTGTCTGGGAGTCCCACTTACAATGAGCAGTTCTTC
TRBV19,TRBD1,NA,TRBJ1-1,CASSPQGADTEAFF,TGTGCCAGTAGTCCGCAGGGGGCGGACACTGAAGCTTTCTTT
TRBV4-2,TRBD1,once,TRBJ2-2,CASSQEVGTGVLDTGELFF,TGTGCCAGCAGCCAAGAGGTTGGCACAGGGGTTCTGGACACCGGGGAGCTGTTTTTT
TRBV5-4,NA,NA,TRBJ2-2,CASSFRGLNTGELFF,TGTGCCAGCAGCTTTAGGGGATTAAACACCGGGGAGCTGTTTTTT
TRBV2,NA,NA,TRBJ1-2,CASSETGRASDGYTF,TGTGCCAGCAGTGAAACAGGGAGGGCTTCCGATGGCTACACCTTC
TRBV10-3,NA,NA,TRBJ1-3,CAISETGFSGNTIYF,TGTGCCATCAGTGAAACGGGTTTCTCTGGAAACACCATATATTTT
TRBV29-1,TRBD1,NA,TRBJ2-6,CSVDGGTGALSGANVLTF,TGCAGCGTTGATGGAGGGACAGGGGCTCTCTCTGGGGCCAACGTCCTGACCTTC
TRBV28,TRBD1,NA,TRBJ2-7,CASSFQRSGTGLEQYF,TGTGCCAGCAGTTTCCAGAGATCCGGGACAGGGCTCGAGCAGTACTTC
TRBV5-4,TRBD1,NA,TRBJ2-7,CASSLWTGQGEQYF,TGTGCCAGCAGCTTGTGGACAGGGCAGGGCGAGCAGTACTTC
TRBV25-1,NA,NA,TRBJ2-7,CASSDQYEQYF,TGTGCCAGCAGTGACCAATACGAGCAGTACTTC
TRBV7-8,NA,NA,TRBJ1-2,CASSPQGLNYGYTF,TGTGCCAGCAGCCCCCAGGGACTTAACTATGGCTACACCTTC
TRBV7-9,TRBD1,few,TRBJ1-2,CASSPDRGSASNYGYTF,TGTGCCAGCAGCCCGGACAGGGGATCGGCCTCTAACTATGGCTACACCTTC
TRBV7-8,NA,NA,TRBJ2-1,CASTQSWGGTNEQFF,TGTGCCAGCACCCAGTCGTGGGGAGGAACGAATGAGCAGTTCTTC
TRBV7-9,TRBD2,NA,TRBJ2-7,CASRPTTSGSFHEQYF,TGTGCCAGCAGGCCAACCACCAGCGGGAGTTTCCACGAGCAGTACTTC
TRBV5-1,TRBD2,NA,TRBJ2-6,CASSLGLLAGDRSGANVLTF,TGCGCCAGCAGCTTGGGACTTTTAGCGGGAGACCGCTCTGGGGCCAACGTCCTGACTTTC
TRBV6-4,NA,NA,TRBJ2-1,CASSDSLGREQFF,TGTGCCAGCAGTGACTCACTAGGTCGGGAGCAGTTCTTC
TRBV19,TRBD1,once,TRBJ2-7,CASSKDREGAYEQYF,TGTGCCAGTTCGAAAGACAGGGAAGGGGCCTACGAGCAGTACTTC